Listed below are T cell receptor beta chains from one sample, sequenced in a study of molecular identifiers for immune sequencing clone quantification. MiXCR, applied by TCRdb to the PCR reads, yields one record per CDR3 protein. Counted here are approximately 550,000 distinct CDR3 sequences, roughly a fifth occurring once; the ten biggest clones make up under 0.85%. Sequences were obtained from naive CD8+ T cells from blood, with Jurkat cell RNA spiked in. Receptors originate from a human donor in good health. Some libraries in this study had Jurkat cell RNA spiked in. Each CDR3 is given with its conserved first and last residue. The D gene is left open where the match is weak. Not every row has a clone size; where given, it reads once, few, many or a size class.

abundance,v_gene,j_gene,d_gene,CDR3aa,CDR3nt
many,TRBV6-5,TRBJ2-7,TRBD2,CASSYGGRAEEQYF,TGTGCCAGCAGTTACGGCGGGAGGGCAGAGGAGCAGTACTTC
-,TRBV27,TRBJ2-3,-,CASSLVGEPASTDTQYF,TGTGCCAGCAGTTTAGTCGGGGAACCGGCTAGCACAGATACGCAGTATTTT
many,TRBV18,TRBJ2-3,-,CASSPTGPSTDTQYF,TGTGCCAGCTCACCCACCGGTCCCAGCACAGATACGCAGTATTTT
-,TRBV2,TRBJ2-4,TRBD1,CASLTTGNIQYF,TGTGCCAGTTTAACGACAGGGAACATTCAGTACTTC
many,TRBV28,TRBJ2-7,-,CASSLSRGNEQYF,TGTGCCAGCAGTTTATCAAGGGGCAACGAGCAGTACTTC
many,TRBV5-5,TRBJ2-1,TRBD1,CASSPGQYNEQFF,TGTGCCAGCAGCCCGGGACAGTACAATGAGCAGTTCTTC
many,TRBV2,TRBJ1-4,-,CASSEGWAALNEKLFF,TGTGCCAGCAGTGAGGGGTGGGCCGCTTTAAATGAAAAACTGTTTTTT
many,TRBV4-3,TRBJ2-5,-,CASSQVKGVGETQYF,TGCGCCAGCAGCCAAGTCAAGGGTGTCGGAGAGACCCAGTACTTC
-,TRBV6-2/TRBV6-3,TRBJ1-5,-,CASSPIQATITYSNQPQHF,TGTGCCAGCAGCCCCATCCAGGCGACGATTACTTATAGCAATCAGCCCCAGCATTTT
few,TRBV4-1,TRBJ2-5,-,CASSQDWQALLQETQYF,TGCGCCAGCAGCCAAGATTGGCAGGCACTCCTCCAAGAGACCCAGTACTTC
many,TRBV5-4,TRBJ2-7,-,CASSLGQFISYEQYF,TGTGCCAGCAGCTTGGGACAATTTATCTCCTACGAGCAGTACTTC
-,TRBV15,TRBJ2-7,TRBD2,CATSSVPGGRSYEQYF,TGTGCCACCAGCAGTGTTCCGGGGGGAAGGTCCTACGAGCAGTACTTC
many,TRBV4-3,TRBJ1-4,-,CASSQDGPRAVNEKLFF,TGCGCCAGCAGCCAAGATGGCCCTCGGGCAGTGAATGAAAAACTGTTTTTT
-,TRBV9,TRBJ2-3,TRBD2,CASSGLAGGPSDTQYF,TGTGCCAGCAGCGGACTAGCGGGGGGGCCATCAGATACGCAGTATTTT
many,TRBV27,TRBJ2-2,-,CASRPIAPGSSGELFF,TGTGCCAGCCGCCCCATTGCCCCAGGGTCCTCCGGGGAGCTGTTTTTT
-,TRBV15,TRBJ2-3,-,CATSRATGTDTQYF,TGTGCCACCAGCAGAGCAACAGGCACAGATACGCAGTATTTT
many,TRBV29-1,TRBJ2-2,TRBD1,CSARTGSEELFF,TGCAGCGCCCGGACAGGGTCGGAGGAGCTGTTTTTT
-,TRBV4-1,TRBJ2-7,TRBD2,CASSPIRGGMNEQYF,TGCGCCAGCAGCCCCATTAGGGGAGGGATGAACGAGCAGTACTTC
-,TRBV6-4,TRBJ2-5,-,CASSDTSEVPEKETQYF,TGTGCCAGCAGTGACACAAGCGAAGTTCCAGAAAAAGAGACCCAGTACTTC
many,TRBV6-5,TRBJ2-5,-,CASSQENGQPQETQYF,TGTGCCAGCAGTCAAGAAAACGGACAGCCCCAAGAGACCCAGTACTTC
medium-sized,TRBV7-2,TRBJ1-1,-,CASSLLGLTEAFF,TGTGCCAGCAGCCTTTTGGGGTTGACTGAAGCTTTCTTT
few,TRBV27,TRBJ2-2,-,CASSLYPVHTGELFF,TGTGCCAGCAGTTTATACCCGGTCCATACCGGGGAGCTGTTTTTT
few,TRBV12-3/TRBV12-4,TRBJ1-2,-,CASSLAEGTYYGYTF,TGTGCCAGCAGTTTAGCGGAGGGGACGTACTATGGCTACACCTTC
many,TRBV27,TRBJ1-5,-,CASRTNNGNQPQHF,TGTGCCAGCAGAACCAACAATGGCAATCAGCCCCAGCATTTT
many,TRBV24-1,TRBJ2-2,-,CATSGTVTGELFF,TGTGCCACCAGTGGTACGGTCACCGGGGAGCTGTTTTTT
-,TRBV18,TRBJ2-3,TRBD2,CASPPAAGGLADTQYF,TGTGCCAGCCCACCTGCAGCGGGGGGGCTCGCAGATACGCAGTATTTT
-,TRBV15,TRBJ2-3,TRBD2,CATSRDSGMIAGVPDTQYF,TGTGCCACCAGCAGAGATTCTGGCATGATAGCGGGAGTCCCGGATACGCAGTATTTT
many,TRBV27,TRBJ2-5,TRBD1,CASMTGTGGLQETQYF,TGTGCCAGCATGACCGGGACAGGGGGCTTACAAGAGACCCAGTACTTC
many,TRBV4-1,TRBJ1-2,-,CASSQDSQPANYGYTF,TGCGCCAGCAGCCAAGATAGTCAACCAGCTAACTATGGCTACACCTTC
-,TRBV19,TRBJ1-5,-,CASTLGARTNQPQHF,TGTGCCAGTACTCTCGGTGCACGTACAAATCAGCCCCAGCATTTT
-,TRBV25-1,TRBJ2-5,-,CASSVLGETQYF,TGTGCCAGCAGTGTTCTCGGGGAGACCCAGTACTTC
few,TRBV5-5,TRBJ1-3,TRBD1,CASSPGGIGNTIYF,TGTGCCAGCAGCCCAGGGGGTATCGGAAACACCATATATTTT
few,TRBV28,TRBJ1-5,TRBD1,CASSFRTGPTRAANQPQHF,TGTGCCAGCAGTTTCAGGACAGGGCCCACCCGGGCGGCCAATCAGCCCCAGCATTTT
many,TRBV6-2/TRBV6-3,TRBJ2-5,TRBD1,CASSYSTGDVETQYF,TGTGCCAGCAGTTACTCGACAGGGGATGTGGAGACCCAGTACTTC
many,TRBV6-6,TRBJ1-1,-,CASSYGLTEAFF,TGTGCCAGCAGTTACGGTCTCACTGAAGCTTTCTTT
few,TRBV7-9,TRBJ2-5,-,CASSLPHTALEETQYF,TGTGCCAGCAGCTTACCACATACTGCCCTCGAAGAGACCCAGTACTTC
-,TRBV4-3,TRBJ2-5,TRBD1,CASSQDYRGETQYF,TGCGCCAGCAGCCAAGATTACAGGGGAGAGACCCAGTACTTC
-,TRBV11-2,TRBJ2-7,TRBD2,CASSLGSGGDEQYF,TGTGCCAGCAGCTTAGGATCGGGAGGTGACGAGCAGTACTTC
-,TRBV20-1,TRBJ2-7,-,CSATESITGTYEQYF,TGCAGTGCTACCGAGTCCATCACAGGGACCTACGAGCAGTACTTC
many,TRBV6-2/TRBV6-3,TRBJ2-7,TRBD1,CASSYGQGVDEQYF,TGTGCCAGCAGTTATGGACAGGGAGTCGACGAGCAGTACTTC
many,TRBV7-6,TRBJ1-3,-,CASSTPGRSGNTIYF,TGTGCCAGCAGCACCCCGGGCCGCTCTGGAAACACCATATATTTT
-,TRBV30,TRBJ1-1,-,CAWSSRDWSTEAFF,TGTGCCTGGAGTTCTAGAGATTGGAGCACTGAAGCTTTCTTT